Listed below are T cell receptor beta chains from one sample, sequenced in a study of cytomegalovirus exposure and HLA in healthy donors. The repertoire was sequenced with immunoSEQ multiplex PCR; TCRdb's copy has only in-frame clones and lacks some. The sample lists some 190,000 clones, over 70% occurring once. What was sequenced was PBMCs. These receptors were obtained from a man aged 18 to 35 in good health and CMV-seronegative. The CDR3 runs from the conserved cysteine through the conserved F or W.

j_call: TRBJ1-1; v_call: TRBV7-9; cdr3_length: 13; cdr3_aa: CASSLQAGTEAFF
j_call: TRBJ1-3; v_call: TRBV7-6; cdr3_length: 15; cdr3_aa: CASSLEAVSGNTIYF
j_call: TRBJ1-5; v_call: TRBV30; cdr3_length: 13; cdr3_aa: CAWSKEGNQPQHF
j_call: TRBJ1-2; v_call: TRBV7-9; cdr3_length: 14; cdr3_aa: CASSLAGAFYGYTF
j_call: TRBJ2-7; v_call: TRBV13; cdr3_length: 15; cdr3_aa: CASSRSGSFVYEQYF
j_call: TRBJ2-7; v_call: TRBV7-7; cdr3_length: 15; cdr3_aa: CASSPGLAGSYEQYF
j_call: TRBJ2-7; v_call: TRBV6-1; cdr3_length: 14; cdr3_aa: CASRTSGGGYEQYF
j_call: TRBJ2-2; v_call: TRBV6-5; cdr3_length: 16; cdr3_aa: CASSFLQGALTGELFF
j_call: TRBJ1-2; v_call: TRBV9; cdr3_length: 15; cdr3_aa: CASSVELAGVYGYTF
j_call: TRBJ2-7; v_call: TRBV7-2; cdr3_length: 13; cdr3_aa: CASSWTSSYEQYF
j_call: TRBJ1-4; v_call: TRBV6-1; cdr3_length: 16; cdr3_aa: CASSESFMGQGEKLFF
j_call: TRBJ2-7; v_call: TRBV6-5; cdr3_length: 14; cdr3_aa: CASSYKEGAREQYF
j_call: TRBJ1-2; v_call: TRBV4-3; cdr3_length: 15; cdr3_aa: CASSQDRGRPYGYTF
j_call: TRBJ2-7; v_call: TRBV10-3; cdr3_length: 16; cdr3_aa: CAISEPRLAGAREQYF
j_call: TRBJ2-5; v_call: TRBV5-1; cdr3_length: 14; cdr3_aa: CASSLIDTPETQYF
j_call: TRBJ1-4; v_call: TRBV11-2; cdr3_length: 11; cdr3_aa: CASSLSEKLFF
j_call: TRBJ2-6; v_call: TRBV7-2; cdr3_length: 16; cdr3_aa: CASSPRSRSGANVLTF
j_call: TRBJ2-2; v_call: TRBV7-7; cdr3_length: 17; cdr3_aa: CASSLYVLAGNTGELFF
j_call: TRBJ1-5; v_call: TRBV7-2; cdr3_length: 15; cdr3_aa: CASSPGEYSNQPQHF
j_call: TRBJ1-1; v_call: TRBV20-1; cdr3_length: 11; cdr3_aa: CRLNRGTEAFF
j_call: TRBJ1-2; v_call: TRBV30; cdr3_length: 13; cdr3_aa: CAWSLQGNYGYTF
j_call: TRBJ2-2; v_call: TRBV7-3; cdr3_length: 16; cdr3_aa: CASSPRWAGAGGELFF
j_call: TRBJ2-6; v_call: TRBV19; cdr3_length: 18; cdr3_aa: CASSQRGDRSSGANVLTF
j_call: TRBJ2-3; v_call: TRBV19; cdr3_length: 18; cdr3_aa: CASSINQVGLAGTDTQYF
j_call: TRBJ2-7; v_call: TRBV10-1; cdr3_length: 15; cdr3_aa: CASPTPSGSSYEQYF
j_call: TRBJ2-3; v_call: TRBV28; cdr3_length: 17; cdr3_aa: CASSFFHRGRIADTQYF
j_call: TRBJ1-6; v_call: TRBV6-5; cdr3_length: 15; cdr3_aa: CASSHPGTGGSPLHF
j_call: TRBJ2-1; v_call: TRBV9; cdr3_length: 14; cdr3_aa: CASALAEEGGAQFF
j_call: TRBJ2-1; v_call: TRBV5-1; cdr3_length: 18; cdr3_aa: CASSFPEDSGSSYNEQFF
j_call: TRBJ1-2; v_call: TRBV2; cdr3_length: 13; cdr3_aa: CASSEAARVGYTF
j_call: TRBJ2-7; v_call: TRBV5-1; cdr3_length: 14; cdr3_aa: CASSPTGTGTEQYF
j_call: TRBJ1-1; v_call: TRBV29-1; cdr3_length: 13; cdr3_aa: CSVNRGRNTEAFF
j_call: TRBJ1-1; v_call: TRBV30; cdr3_length: 16; cdr3_aa: CAWSGGGRRMNTEAFF
j_call: TRBJ2-3; v_call: TRBV5-1; cdr3_length: 15; cdr3_aa: CASSLRPGGPDTQYF
j_call: TRBJ2-1; v_call: TRBV7-2; cdr3_length: 15; cdr3_aa: CASSFSRSSYNEQFF
j_call: TRBJ1-1; v_call: TRBV7-9; cdr3_length: 13; cdr3_aa: CASRPGSNTEAFF
j_call: TRBJ2-1; v_call: TRBV7-6; cdr3_length: 15; cdr3_aa: CASKGGQGAVNEQFF
j_call: TRBJ2-1; v_call: TRBV29-1; cdr3_length: 15; cdr3_aa: CSVEGGVSSYNEQFF
j_call: TRBJ2-5; v_call: TRBV5-1; cdr3_length: 19; cdr3_aa: CASSLGYTGTGGKGETQYF
j_call: TRBJ2-5; v_call: TRBV6-6; cdr3_length: 16; cdr3_aa: CASSYSLAGGQETQYF
j_call: TRBJ2-7; v_call: TRBV6-1; cdr3_length: 14; cdr3_aa: CASSEFPGYYEQYF
j_call: TRBJ1-6; v_call: TRBV4-3; cdr3_length: 16; cdr3_aa: CASSQARRGVNSPLHF
j_call: TRBJ2-5; v_call: TRBV27; cdr3_length: 15; cdr3_aa: CASSLSGLPGETQYF
j_call: TRBJ2-2; v_call: TRBV7-2; cdr3_length: 16; cdr3_aa: CASRDRWAGVSGELFF
j_call: TRBJ1-4; v_call: TRBV7-9; cdr3_length: 15; cdr3_aa: CASSLGQGSNEKLFF
j_call: TRBJ2-7; v_call: TRBV5-5; cdr3_length: 14; cdr3_aa: CASSSQGTGYEQYF
j_call: TRBJ2-3; v_call: TRBV7-2; cdr3_length: 14; cdr3_aa: CASSYAVRTDTQYF
j_call: TRBJ1-2; v_call: TRBV5-6; cdr3_length: 13; cdr3_aa: CASNKDSVYGYTF
j_call: TRBJ2-7; v_call: TRBV6-5; cdr3_length: 12; cdr3_aa: CASRTATYEQYF
j_call: TRBJ1-1; v_call: TRBV4-3; cdr3_length: 17; cdr3_aa: CASSQDREGFEDTEAFF
j_call: TRBJ2-6; v_call: TRBV5-1; cdr3_length: 15; cdr3_aa: CASSREISGANVLTF
j_call: TRBJ1-2; v_call: TRBV19; cdr3_length: 14; cdr3_aa: CASSNPGNVYGYTF
j_call: TRBJ1-2; v_call: TRBV6-1; cdr3_length: 15; cdr3_aa: CASSVEGQGLSGYTF
j_call: TRBJ2-7; v_call: TRBV19; cdr3_length: 15; cdr3_aa: CASSDRLAGVYEQYF
j_call: TRBJ1-1; v_call: TRBV6-1; cdr3_length: 15; cdr3_aa: CASSERQGYNTEAFF
j_call: TRBJ2-7; v_call: TRBV27; cdr3_length: 14; cdr3_aa: CASSSRDRVKEQYF
j_call: TRBJ2-7; v_call: TRBV6-5; cdr3_length: 13; cdr3_aa: CASSYGGEYEQYF
j_call: TRBJ1-1; v_call: TRBV5-4; cdr3_length: 15; cdr3_aa: CASRSTGRSDTEAFF
j_call: TRBJ2-5; v_call: TRBV7-2; cdr3_length: 14; cdr3_aa: CASSSFVGTSEQYF
j_call: TRBJ2-7; v_call: TRBV14; cdr3_length: 14; cdr3_aa: CASSRDRVRYEQYF